Listed below are T cell receptor beta chains from one sample, sequenced in a study of blood T cell repertoires in COVID-19. Produced via immunoSEQ multiplex PCR; TCRdb's table is partial and in-frame only. The table has over 250,000 clones, about 81% seen once. What was sequenced was peripheral blood. Receptor source: a human donor with COVID-19, enrolled during active disease. The donor label of this sample is uncertain. The CDR3 runs from the conserved cysteine through the conserved F or W. The D gene is left open where the match is weak. Expanded clones get a size class; other rows say once, few or many, or leave the size out.

D: TRBD2
V: TRBV7-9
size: -
J: TRBJ2-1
DNA: TGTGCCAGCAGCTCCCTAGCGGGAGTTCTCTATGAGCAGTTCTTC
CDR3: CASSSLAGVLYEQFF

D: -
V: TRBV30
size: -
J: TRBJ1-2
DNA: TGTGCCTGGAGTGTAGGGTCGTGGAGGGACGACTATGGCTACACCTTC
CDR3: CAWSVGSWRDDYGYTF

D: TRBD1
V: TRBV7-2
size: -
J: TRBJ1-1
DNA: TGTGCCAGCAGCCCCGGGACAGGTTTTCTGAACACTGAAGCTTTCTTT
CDR3: CASSPGTGFLNTEAFF

D: -
V: TRBV2
size: -
J: TRBJ2-1
DNA: TGTGCCAGCAGCTACCGGGTGTCTTACAATGAGCAGTTCTTC
CDR3: CASSYRVSYNEQFF

D: TRBD1
V: TRBV2
size: few
J: TRBJ1-2
DNA: TGTGCCAGCAAGGGACAGGGCTCAACTGGCTACACCTTC
CDR3: CASKGQGSTGYTF

D: TRBD1
V: TRBV28
size: once
J: TRBJ1-1
DNA: TGTGCCAGCAGGGGGAGACAGGGGTCGGGCACTGAAGCTTTCTTT
CDR3: CASRGRQGSGTEAFF

D: TRBD2
V: TRBV4-2
size: -
J: TRBJ2-1
DNA: TGTGCCAGCAGCCATATCCTAGCGGGACTCTCCTACAATGAGCAGTTCTTC
CDR3: CASSHILAGLSYNEQFF

D: -
V: TRBV3-1/TRBV3-2
size: -
J: TRBJ2-1
DNA: TGTGCCAGCAGCCACGGACACCGGAGCAATGAGCAGTTCTTC
CDR3: CASSHGHRSNEQFF

D: TRBD2
V: TRBV7-7
size: -
J: TRBJ2-1
DNA: TGTGCTAGCAGCTTGACTAGCGGGAGGCACAATGAGCAGTTCTTC
CDR3: CASSLTSGRHNEQFF

D: TRBD1
V: TRBV2
size: -
J: TRBJ2-7
DNA: TGTGCCAGCAACGAAGGGGGCGCTTCTTACGAGCAGTACTTC
CDR3: CASNEGGASYEQYF

D: -
V: TRBV9
size: -
J: TRBJ2-7
DNA: TGTGCCAGCAGCGTAGACGGCAGGACCTACGAGCAGTACTTC
CDR3: CASSVDGRTYEQYF

D: -
V: TRBV29-1
size: once
J: TRBJ1-2
DNA: TGCAGCGTTGACCCCGGCTATGGCTACACCTTC
CDR3: CSVDPGYGYTF

D: TRBD2
V: TRBV7-3
size: -
J: TRBJ2-5
DNA: TGTGCCAGCAGCTTCGCGGGAGGGGAGACCCAGTACTTC
CDR3: CASSFAGGETQYF

D: -
V: TRBV19
size: -
J: TRBJ1-4
DNA: TGTGCCAGTAGTAATACAGAGAATGAAAAACTGTTTTTT
CDR3: CASSNTENEKLFF

D: -
V: TRBV29-1
size: once
J: TRBJ2-3
DNA: TGCAGCGTCCTCAGGGTCAGCACAGATACGCAGTATTTT
CDR3: CSVLRVSTDTQYF

D: TRBD2
V: TRBV6-1
size: few
J: TRBJ2-3
DNA: TGTGCCAGCAGTGAAGCCCCGGGAGGGTATACGCAGTATTTT
CDR3: CASSEAPGGYTQYF

D: -
V: TRBV7-9
size: -
J: TRBJ2-7
DNA: TGTGCCAGCAGCCCCGCCCGGGACACCCTTAACGGCGACGAGCAGTACTTC
CDR3: CASSPARDTLNGDEQYF

D: -
V: TRBV3-1/TRBV3-2
size: -
J: TRBJ1-5
DNA: TGTGCCAGCAGCCAAGATCTCAATCAGCCCCAGCATTTT
CDR3: CASSQDLNQPQHF

D: TRBD1
V: TRBV4-1
size: -
J: TRBJ2-7
DNA: TGCGCCAGCAGTCAAATCTCCGGGACAGGGCGCTACGAGCAGTACTTC
CDR3: CASSQISGTGRYEQYF

D: -
V: TRBV6-1
size: -
J: TRBJ1-2
DNA: TGTGCCAGCAGTGAAACCCAGATGCGGCATGGCTACACCTTC
CDR3: CASSETQMRHGYTF

D: -
V: TRBV23-1
size: -
J: TRBJ2-1
DNA: TGCGCCAGCAGTCAATGGGTCGGGACTCCGCACAATGAGCAGTTCTTC
CDR3: CASSQWVGTPHNEQFF

D: -
V: TRBV30
size: -
J: TRBJ1-4
DNA: TGTGCCTGGAGTTTTGGGGGCACAGCTAATGAAAAACTGTTTTTT
CDR3: CAWSFGGTANEKLFF

D: -
V: TRBV27
size: -
J: TRBJ2-6
DNA: TGTGCCAGCAGTTCACACGGGTCTGGGGCCAACGTCCTGACTTTC
CDR3: CASSSHGSGANVLTF

D: -
V: TRBV24-1
size: -
J: TRBJ2-1
DNA: TGTGCCACCAGTAGAGGACAGTCCTACAATGAGCAGTTCTTC
CDR3: CATSRGQSYNEQFF

D: TRBD1
V: TRBV19
size: -
J: TRBJ1-2
DNA: TGTGCCGTTGAAGGGACAGGGGCCGGATTGGCTAACTATGGCTACACCTTC
CDR3: CAVEGTGAGLANYGYTF

D: TRBD1
V: TRBV3-1/TRBV3-2
size: few
J: TRBJ1-5
DNA: TGTGCCAGCAGCCAGGGGACAGGGCTGCATTTT
CDR3: CASSQGTGLHF

D: -
V: TRBV21-1
size: few
J: TRBJ1-1
DNA: TGTGCCAGCAGACGACAGGGAGGAAAGTGGAACACTGAAGCTTTCTTT
CDR3: CASRRQGGKWNTEAFF

D: -
V: TRBV27
size: -
J: TRBJ2-7
DNA: TGTGCCAGCAGCTTGGGACAAGGGTTTCGCGAGCAGTACTTC
CDR3: CASSLGQGFREQYF